The clone carrying this TCR beta chain was seen more than once but under ten times. The antigen is undetermined. Each sorted population was over 98% pure. The isolated RNA, all of it, was reverse transcribed, so expressed TCRB transcripts were what got sequenced. Profiled with immunoSEQ multiplex PCR; TCRdb holds only in-frame clones, not every one. Of roughly 250,000 clones listed, roughly 9.6% are singletons. The source of the sample is a study of beta chain features in type 1 diabetes. CDR3 length equals 17 residues. Trimming took 2 bases from V and 8 from J; bases not matched to a gene: 17. The germline CDR1 and CDR2 sequences are SGHAT and FQNNGV. Study results and caveats: TCRB CDR3s were moderately but significantly shorter in Type 1 diabetes patients in all four CD4+ subsets. Type 1 diabetes patients had fewer VDJ junction insertions and more deletions.

This receptor was identified in a woman in her late teens or twenties in good health. The chain is built from TRBV11-2 and TRBJ2-5, with TRBD1 matching over 7 bases. Input material: naive CD4+ T cells from blood. CDR3 loop: CASSLLTSGTAPTTQYF. The CDR3 coding sequence is TGTGCCAGCAGCTTACTTACCTCCGGGACAGCCCCAACCACCCAGTACTTC.